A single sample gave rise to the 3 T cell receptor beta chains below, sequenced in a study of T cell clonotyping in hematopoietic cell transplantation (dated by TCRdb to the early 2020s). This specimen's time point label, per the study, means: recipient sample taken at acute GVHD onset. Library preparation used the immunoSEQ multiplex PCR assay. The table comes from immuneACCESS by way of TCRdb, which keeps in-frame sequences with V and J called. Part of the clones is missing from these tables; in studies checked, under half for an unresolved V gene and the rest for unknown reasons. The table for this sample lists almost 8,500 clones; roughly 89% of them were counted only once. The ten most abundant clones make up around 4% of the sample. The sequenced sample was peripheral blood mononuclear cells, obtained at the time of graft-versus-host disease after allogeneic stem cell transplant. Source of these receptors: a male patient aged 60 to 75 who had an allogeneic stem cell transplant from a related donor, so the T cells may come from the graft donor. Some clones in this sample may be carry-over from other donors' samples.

DNA for the CDR3: TGTGCCAGCAGCGCACGGACAGGGGGCTCCTACGAGCAGTACTTC. Its translation is CASSARTGGSYEQYF. The genes are TRBV9 and TRBJ2-7; 10 bases match TRBD1. The germline CDR1 and CDR2 sequences are SGDLS and YYNGEE. The CDR3 runs to 15 residues. V shed 3 bases and J 0 bases; nucleotides not matched to a gene: 3.

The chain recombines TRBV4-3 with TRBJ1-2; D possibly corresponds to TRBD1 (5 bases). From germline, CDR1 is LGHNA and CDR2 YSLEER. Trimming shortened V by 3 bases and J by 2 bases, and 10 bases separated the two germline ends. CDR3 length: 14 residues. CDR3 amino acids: CASSQGTVNYGYTF. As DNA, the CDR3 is TGCGCCAGCAGCCAGGGGACGGTAAACTATGGCTACACCTTC.

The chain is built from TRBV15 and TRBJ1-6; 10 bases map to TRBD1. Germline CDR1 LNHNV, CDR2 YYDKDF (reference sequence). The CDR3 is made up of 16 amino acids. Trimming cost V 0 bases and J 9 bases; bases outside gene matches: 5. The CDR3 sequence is CATSRDSDRGVSPLHF. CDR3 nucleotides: TGTGCCACCAGCAGAGATTCGGACAGGGGGGTTTCACCCCTCCACTTT.